This T cell receptor beta chain was obtained from a study of shared clonotypes between healthy human individuals. Study-wide context: In total, the donors were a couple of women and three men aged 18 to 49. Overall study findings and caveats: Around 4.7% of naive CD4 clonotypes were shared across a handful of donors. Non-shared clonotypes were found to have lower generation probabilities than the clonotypes that were shared by all four of the sorted-subset donors.

Germline CDR1 and CDR2: SGHVS and FQNEAQ. CDR3 size: 15 residues. V was pared by 2 bases and J by 4 bases, with 12 bases between. As regards this clone: Its antigen is currently unknown.

Over several immunoSEQ plates, each subset's genomic DNA was distributed in even portions. The repertoire was sequenced with immunoSEQ multiplex PCR; TCRdb's copy has only in-frame clones and lacks some. The sample yields hundreds of thousands of clones, about three quarters seen once. This chain connects TRBV7-8 to TRBJ1-3; a weak D match, TRBD1 (5 bases). The source of this sequence is a woman aged 30 to 39 in good health. The sequencing sample was made of memory CD4+ T cells sorted from blood. Subset: CD45RA-negative fraction. The DNA for the CDR3 is TGTGCCAGCAGCTTACAGGGACCCAGGGGAAACACCATATATTTT. It encodes CASSLQGPRGNTIYF.